The clone carrying this T cell receptor (beta chain) has only one observation. Its matching antigen is unknown. The table came from immunoSEQ multiplex PCR; TCRdb's copy has only in-frame clones and leaves some out. This repertoire shows 7,500 to 9,500 clones, over 70% found once; its top ten account for about 38%. The sample comes from a study of T cell clones after liver transplantation. Overall study: Post-transplant blood was tracked for graft-donor-reactive T cell clones identified in a pre-transplant mixed lymphocyte reaction. Standard immunosuppression, with no induction, continued until 12-24 months after transplant.

Trimming took 6 bases from V and 3 from J; bases not matched to a gene: 5. Germline lookup yields CDR1 MDHEN and CDR2 SYDVKM. There are 13 residues in the CDR3. Whole-study findings and limits: Post-transplant, graft-donor-reactive CD4 TCRbeta sequences in blood dropped significantly in 5 of 8 subjects.

This sequence joins TRBV28 and TRBJ2-7; TRBD1 matches at 7 bases. The sequencing here drew on CD8+ T cells from blood, taken before liver transplant. This TCR derives from a human donor who received a liver transplant. The CDR3, as DNA: TGTGCCAGCAGCCTCGGACAGGACTACGAGCAGTACTTC. Protein: CASSLGQDYEQYF.